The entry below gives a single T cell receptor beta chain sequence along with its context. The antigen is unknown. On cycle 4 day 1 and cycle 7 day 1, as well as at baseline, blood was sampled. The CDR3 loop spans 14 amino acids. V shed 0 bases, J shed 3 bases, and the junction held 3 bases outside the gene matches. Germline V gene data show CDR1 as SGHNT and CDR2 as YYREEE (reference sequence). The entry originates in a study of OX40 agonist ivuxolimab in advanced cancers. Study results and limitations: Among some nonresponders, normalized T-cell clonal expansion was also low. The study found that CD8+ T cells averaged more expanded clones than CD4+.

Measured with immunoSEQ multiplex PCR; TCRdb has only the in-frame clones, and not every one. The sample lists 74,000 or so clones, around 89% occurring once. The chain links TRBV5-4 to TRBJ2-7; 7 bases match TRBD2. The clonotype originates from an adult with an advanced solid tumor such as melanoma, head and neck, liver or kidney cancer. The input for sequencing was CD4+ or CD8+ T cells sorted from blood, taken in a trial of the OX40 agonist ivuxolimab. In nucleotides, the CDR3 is TGTGCCAGCAGCTTGGTAACTAGCGTCTACGAGCAGTACTTC. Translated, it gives CASSLVTSVYEQYF.